The present entry profiles one T cell receptor beta chain with its context. The antigen remains undetermined. Ahead of sequencing, the ViraFEST assay grew antigen-specific CD4+ T cells using viral peptide pools. The culture ran for about eleven days before CD4+ T cells were isolated. Having tested negative for nucleocapsid antibodies, the vaccine recipients showed no prior SARS-CoV-2 infection. PBMC cultures contained over 1.5 million cells per well, 7.5 to 10 IU/ml IL-2 and roughly 9.4 ug/ml peptides. Libraries were prepared by immunoSEQ multiplex PCR; TCRdb keeps only in-frame clonotypes and omits some of them. The sample contains roughly 65,000 clones, 76% of which appear only once. This record belongs to a study of vaccination effects on CD4 cells after COVID-19. Study as a whole: Participants were given two doses of BNT162b2 or mRNA-1273 vaccine. Points from the study as a whole: Limitations: small convalescent group and missing early post-infection timepoints.

The germline gives CDR1 SGHDT, CDR2 YYEEEE. Trimming cost V 0 bases and J 3 bases, with 15 bases left between them. The CDR3 sequence is 16 residues long. This chain joins TRBV5-6 and TRBJ2-5, with D possibly TRBD1 on 5 matching bases. The material was CD4+ T cells from PBMCs cultured with HCoV-NL63 spike peptides, obtained before COVID-19 vaccination. The sequence came from a human donor who received a COVID-19 vaccine. CDR3 sequence: CASSLVIRGSEETQYF. The CDR3 DNA is TGTGCCAGCAGCTTGGTTATTAGGGGATCGGAAGAGACCCAGTACTTC.